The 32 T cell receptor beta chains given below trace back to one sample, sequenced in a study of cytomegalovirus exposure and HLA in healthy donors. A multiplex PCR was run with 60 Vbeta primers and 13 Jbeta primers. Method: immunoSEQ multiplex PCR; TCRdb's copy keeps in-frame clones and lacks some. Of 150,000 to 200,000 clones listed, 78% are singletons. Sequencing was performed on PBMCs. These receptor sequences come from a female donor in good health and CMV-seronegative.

The CDR3 DNA sequence: TGTGCCAGTAGGCCTACAGGGAGCCAAGGGTATGAGCAGTTCTTC. It specifies CASRPTGSQGYEQFF. The rearrangement links TRBV19 to TRBJ2-1, with D possibly matching TRBD1 (6 bases). This CDR3 has 15 amino acids. The V and J ends lost 6 bases and 8 bases respectively, with 20 bases between them. Germline-derived CDR1 and CDR2 are LNHDA and SQIVND (reference sequence).

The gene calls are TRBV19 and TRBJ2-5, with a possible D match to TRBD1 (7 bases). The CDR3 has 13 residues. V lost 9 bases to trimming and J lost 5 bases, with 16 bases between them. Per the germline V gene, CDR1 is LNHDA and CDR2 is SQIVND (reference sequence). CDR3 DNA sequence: TGTGCCAGCAGGGGGTTCAGCGGGGAGACCCAGTACTTC. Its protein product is CASRGFSGETQYF.

CDR3: CSVDLGAWTEAFF. CDR3 DNA: TGCAGCGTTGACCTGGGGGCCTGGACTGAAGCTTTCTTT. This rearrangement joins TRBV29-1 to TRBJ1-1; TRBD1 might be the D (6 bases). V was trimmed by 3 bases and J by 5 bases, leaving 13 bases between them. Germline loops: CDR1 SQVTM, CDR2 ANQGSEA. CDR3 size: 13 residues.

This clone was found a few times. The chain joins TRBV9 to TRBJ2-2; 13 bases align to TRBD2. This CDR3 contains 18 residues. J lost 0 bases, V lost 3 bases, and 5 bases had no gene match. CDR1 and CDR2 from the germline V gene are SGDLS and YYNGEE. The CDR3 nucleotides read TGTGCCAGCAGCGGGGGACTAGCGGGGCCGGCGAACACCGGGGAGCTGTTTTTT. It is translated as CASSGGLAGPANTGELFF.

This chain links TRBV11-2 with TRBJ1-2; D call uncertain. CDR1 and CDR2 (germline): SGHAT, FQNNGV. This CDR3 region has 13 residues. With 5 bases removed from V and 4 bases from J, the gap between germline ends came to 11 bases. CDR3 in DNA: TGTGCCAGCAGCCGAGATAGTTCCTATGGCTACACCTTC. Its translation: CASSRDSSYGYTF.

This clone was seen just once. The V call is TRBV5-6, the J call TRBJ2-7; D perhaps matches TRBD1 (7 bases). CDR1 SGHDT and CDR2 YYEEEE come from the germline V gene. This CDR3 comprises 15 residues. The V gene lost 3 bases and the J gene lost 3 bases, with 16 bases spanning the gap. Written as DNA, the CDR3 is TGTGCCAGCAGCTGGCGGGACAGTAAGGTCTACGAGCAGTACTTC. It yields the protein CASSWRDSKVYEQYF.

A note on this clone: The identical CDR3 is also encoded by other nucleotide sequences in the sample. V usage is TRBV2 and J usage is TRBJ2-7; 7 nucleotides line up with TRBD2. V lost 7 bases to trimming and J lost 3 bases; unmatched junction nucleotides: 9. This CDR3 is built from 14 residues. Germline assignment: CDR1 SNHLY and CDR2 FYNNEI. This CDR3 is CASKPGLTFYEQYF. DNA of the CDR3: TGTGCCAGCAAGCCGGGACTAACCTTCTACGAGCAGTACTTC.

The DNA for the CDR3 is TGTGCCAGCAGCTCAAGGGGGCAAAGCAATGAGCAGTTCTTC. Translating it yields CASSSRGQSNEQFF. V and J are TRBV11-3 and TRBJ2-1, with 7 bases lining up with TRBD1. The CDR3 extends over 14 amino acids. Germline CDR1 is SGHNT and CDR2 is YENEEA. After removal of 4 bases from V and 6 bases from J, the junction contained 6 bases not matched to a gene.

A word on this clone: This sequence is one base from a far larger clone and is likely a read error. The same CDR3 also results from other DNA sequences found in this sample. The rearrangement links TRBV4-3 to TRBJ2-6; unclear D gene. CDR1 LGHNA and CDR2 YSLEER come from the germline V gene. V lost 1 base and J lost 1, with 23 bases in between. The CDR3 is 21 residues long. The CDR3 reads CASSQGIKWREEPSGANVLTF. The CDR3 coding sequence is TGCGCCAGCAGCCAAGGGATCAAGTGGCGAGAGGAGCCGTCTGGGGCCAACGTCCTGACTTTC.

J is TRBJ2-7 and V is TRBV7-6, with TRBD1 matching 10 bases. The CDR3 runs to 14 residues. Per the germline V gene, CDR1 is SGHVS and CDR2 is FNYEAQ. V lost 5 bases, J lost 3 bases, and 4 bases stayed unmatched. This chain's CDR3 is CASSPRTGGYEQYF. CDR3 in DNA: TGTGCCAGCAGCCCTCGGACAGGGGGCTACGAGCAGTACTTC.

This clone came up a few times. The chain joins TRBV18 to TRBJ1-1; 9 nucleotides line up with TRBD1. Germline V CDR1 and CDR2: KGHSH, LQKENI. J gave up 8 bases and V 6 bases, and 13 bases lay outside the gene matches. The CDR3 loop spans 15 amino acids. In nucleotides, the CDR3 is TGTGCCAGCTCGGAACAGGGGGCGGCGCTGGGGGAAGCTTTCTTT. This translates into CASSEQGAALGEAFF.

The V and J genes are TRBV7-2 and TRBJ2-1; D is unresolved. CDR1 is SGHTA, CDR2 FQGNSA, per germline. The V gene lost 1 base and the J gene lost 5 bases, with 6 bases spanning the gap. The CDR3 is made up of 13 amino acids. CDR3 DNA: TGTGCCAGCAGCTTAGGGGCGCACAATGAGCAGTTCTTC. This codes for CASSLGAHNEQFF.

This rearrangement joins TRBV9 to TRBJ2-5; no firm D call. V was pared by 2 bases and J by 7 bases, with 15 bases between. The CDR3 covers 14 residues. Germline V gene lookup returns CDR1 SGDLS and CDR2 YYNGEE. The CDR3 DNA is TGTGCCAGCAGCGTGGTCTCTGGAGAAGCGACCCAGTACTTC. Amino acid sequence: CASSVVSGEATQYF. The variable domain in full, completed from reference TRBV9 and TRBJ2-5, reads DSGVTQTPKHLITATGQRVTLRCSPRSGDLSVYWYQQSLDQGLQFLIQYYNGEERAKGNILERFSAQQFPDLHSELNLSSLELGDSALYFCASSVVSGEATQYFGPGTRLLVL.

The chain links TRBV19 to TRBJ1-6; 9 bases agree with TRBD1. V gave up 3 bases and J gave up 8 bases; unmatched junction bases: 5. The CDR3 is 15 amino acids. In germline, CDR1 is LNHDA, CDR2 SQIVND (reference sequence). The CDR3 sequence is CASSILRQGDSPLHF. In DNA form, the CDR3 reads TGTGCCAGTAGTATCCTCAGACAGGGGGATTCACCCCTCCACTTT.

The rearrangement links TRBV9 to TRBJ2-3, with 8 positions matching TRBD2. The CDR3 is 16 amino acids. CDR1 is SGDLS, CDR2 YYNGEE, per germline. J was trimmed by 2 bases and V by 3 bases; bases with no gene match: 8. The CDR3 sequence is CASSGRRREATDTQYF. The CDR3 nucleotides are TGTGCCAGCAGCGGAAGACGGCGGGAGGCCACAGATACGCAGTATTTT.

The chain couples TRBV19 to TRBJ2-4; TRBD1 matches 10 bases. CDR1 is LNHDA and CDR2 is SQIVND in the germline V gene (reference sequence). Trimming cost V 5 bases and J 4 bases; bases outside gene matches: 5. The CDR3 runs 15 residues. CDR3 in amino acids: CASSRQGQGKNIQYF. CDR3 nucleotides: TGTGCCAGTAGTCGACAGGGACAGGGGAAAAACATTCAGTACTTC.

The DNA of the CDR3 is TGTGCCATCAGTACCGGACAGGGGGGCGACGAGCAGTACTTC. This sequence encodes CAISTGQGGDEQYF. This chain links TRBV10-3 with TRBJ2-7; 10 positions match TRBD1. The V segment lost 5 bases and the J segment 5 bases; nucleotides outside the gene matches: 6. CDR3 length: 14 residues. The germline gives CDR1 ENHRY, CDR2 SYGVKD.

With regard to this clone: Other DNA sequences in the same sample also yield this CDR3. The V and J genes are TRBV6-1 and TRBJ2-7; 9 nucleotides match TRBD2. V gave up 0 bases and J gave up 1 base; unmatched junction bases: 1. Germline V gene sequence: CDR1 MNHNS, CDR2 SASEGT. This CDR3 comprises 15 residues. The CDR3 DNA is TGTGCCAGCAGTGAAGCTAGCGGGAGTTCCTACGAGCAGTACTTC. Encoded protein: CASSEASGSSYEQYF.

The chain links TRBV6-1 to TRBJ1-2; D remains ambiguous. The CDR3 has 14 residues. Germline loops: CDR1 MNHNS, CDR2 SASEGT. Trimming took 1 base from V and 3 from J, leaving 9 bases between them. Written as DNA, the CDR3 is TGTGCCAGCAGTGAAGTAACAGTTCACTATGGCTACACCTTC. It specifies CASSEVTVHYGYTF.

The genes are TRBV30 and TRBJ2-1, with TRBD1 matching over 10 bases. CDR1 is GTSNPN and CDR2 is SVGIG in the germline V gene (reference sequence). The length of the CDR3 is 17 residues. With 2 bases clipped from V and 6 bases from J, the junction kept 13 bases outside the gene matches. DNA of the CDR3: TGTGCCTGGAGTCATTGGGACAGGGGAAGGAGGTCCAATGAGCAGTTCTTC. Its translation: CAWSHWDRGRRSNEQFF.

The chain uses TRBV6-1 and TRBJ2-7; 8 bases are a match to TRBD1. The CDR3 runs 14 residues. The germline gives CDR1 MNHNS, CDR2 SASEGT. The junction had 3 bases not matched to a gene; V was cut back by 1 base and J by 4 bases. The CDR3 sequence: CASSEVNRGYEQYF. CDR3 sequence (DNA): TGTGCCAGCAGTGAAGTTAACAGGGGGTACGAGCAGTACTTC.

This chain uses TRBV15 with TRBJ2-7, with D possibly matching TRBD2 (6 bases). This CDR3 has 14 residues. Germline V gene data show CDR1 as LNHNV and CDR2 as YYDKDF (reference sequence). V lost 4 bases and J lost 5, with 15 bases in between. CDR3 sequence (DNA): TGTGCCACCAGCAAAGTGGAGGGCTGGCACGAGCAGTACTTC. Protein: CATSKVEGWHEQYF.

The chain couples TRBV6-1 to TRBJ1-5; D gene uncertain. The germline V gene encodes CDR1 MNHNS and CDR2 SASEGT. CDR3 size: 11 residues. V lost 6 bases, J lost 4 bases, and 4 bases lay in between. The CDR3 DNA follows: TGTGCCAGCAGGACAAATCAGCCCCAGCATTTT. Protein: CASRTNQPQHF.

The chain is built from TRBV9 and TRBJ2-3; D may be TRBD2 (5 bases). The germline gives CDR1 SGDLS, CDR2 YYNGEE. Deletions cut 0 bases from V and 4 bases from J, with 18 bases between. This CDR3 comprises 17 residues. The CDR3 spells CASSVGRGSFEADTQYF. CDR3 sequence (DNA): TGTGCCAGCAGCGTAGGACGGGGTTCGTTTGAGGCAGATACGCAGTATTTT. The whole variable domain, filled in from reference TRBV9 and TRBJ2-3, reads DSGVTQTPKHLITATGQRVTLRCSPRSGDLSVYWYQQSLDQGLQFLIQYYNGEERAKGNILERFSAQQFPDLHSELNLSSLELGDSALYFCASSVGRGSFEADTQYFGPGTRLTVL.

CDR3 sequence reads: CASSLESGRARETQYF. The CDR3, as DNA: TGTGCCAGCAGTTTAGAGAGCGGGAGGGCCAGGGAGACCCAGTACTTC. The chain combines TRBV27 with TRBJ2-5; 10 bases align to TRBD2. The germline gives CDR1 MNHEY, CDR2 SMNVEV (reference sequence). J gave up 5 bases and V 2 bases, and 8 bases lay outside the gene matches. This CDR3 has 16 amino acids.

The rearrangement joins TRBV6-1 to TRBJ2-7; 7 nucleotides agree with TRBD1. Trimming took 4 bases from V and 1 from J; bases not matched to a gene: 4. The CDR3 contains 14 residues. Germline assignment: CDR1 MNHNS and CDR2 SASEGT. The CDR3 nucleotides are TGTGCCAGCAGTGCCCGACAGGGTTCCTACGAGCAGTACTTC. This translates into CASSARQGSYEQYF.

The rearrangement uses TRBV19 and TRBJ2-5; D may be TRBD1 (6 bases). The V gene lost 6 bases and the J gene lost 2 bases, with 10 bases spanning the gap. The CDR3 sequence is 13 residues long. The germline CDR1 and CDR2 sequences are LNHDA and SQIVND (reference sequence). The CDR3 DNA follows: TGTGCCAGTAGGGGACAAGCTCAAGAGACCCAGTACTTC. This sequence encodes CASRGQAQETQYF.

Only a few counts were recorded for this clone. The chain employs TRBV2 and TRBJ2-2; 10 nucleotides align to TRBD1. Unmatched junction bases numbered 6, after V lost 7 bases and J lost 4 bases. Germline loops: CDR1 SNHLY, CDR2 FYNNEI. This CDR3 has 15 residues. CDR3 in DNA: TGTGCCAGCATCCGGGACAGGGGAGGCACCGGGGAGCTGTTTTTT. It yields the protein CASIRDRGGTGELFF.

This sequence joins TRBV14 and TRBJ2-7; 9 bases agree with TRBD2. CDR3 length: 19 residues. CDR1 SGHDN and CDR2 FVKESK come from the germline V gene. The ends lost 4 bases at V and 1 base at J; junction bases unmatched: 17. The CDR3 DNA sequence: TGTGCCAGCAGCCGCGCCCGGGCGGGAGGGCCTGGGATTTCCTACGAGCAGTACTTC. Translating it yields CASSRARAGGPGISYEQYF.

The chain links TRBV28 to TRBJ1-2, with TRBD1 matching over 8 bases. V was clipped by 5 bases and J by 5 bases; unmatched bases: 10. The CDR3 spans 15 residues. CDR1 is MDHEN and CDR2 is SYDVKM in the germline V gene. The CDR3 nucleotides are TGTGCCAGCAGTACGTCACTGACAGGGGCTTATGGCTACACCTTC. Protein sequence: CASSTSLTGAYGYTF.

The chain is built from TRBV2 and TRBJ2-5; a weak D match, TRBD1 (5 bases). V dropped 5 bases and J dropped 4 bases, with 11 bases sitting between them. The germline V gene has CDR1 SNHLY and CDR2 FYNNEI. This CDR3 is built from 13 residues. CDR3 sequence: CASSRQRGETQYF. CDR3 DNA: TGTGCCAGCAGTAGACAGAGAGGAGAGACCCAGTACTTC.

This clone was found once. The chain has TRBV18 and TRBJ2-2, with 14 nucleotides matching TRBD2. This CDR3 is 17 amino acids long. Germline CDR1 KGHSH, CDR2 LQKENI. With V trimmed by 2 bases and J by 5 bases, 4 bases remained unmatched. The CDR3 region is CASSPGLAGGGTGELFF. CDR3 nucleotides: TGTGCCAGCTCACCAGGACTAGCGGGAGGTGGTACCGGGGAGCTGTTTTTT.